The source of this T cell receptor beta chain is a study of T cell responses to AZD1222 COVID-19 vaccine. The CDR3 is 14 amino acids. V was cut by 6 bases and J by 0 bases, with 8 bases left in between. Germline lookup yields CDR1 MNHEY and CDR2 SMNVEV (reference sequence). Data came from immunoSEQ multiplex PCR; TCRdb stores just in-frame clones and leaves some out. There are approximately 160,000 clones in the sample; approximately 93% occur only once, and roughly 1% lies in the top ten. Here the sequenced sample was peripheral blood, taken on day 0 of AZD1222 vaccination. The chain recombines TRBV27 with TRBJ2-2; D assignment may be TRBD1 or TRBD2 (5 bases each). The receptor was isolated from an adult in good health. The CDR3 here is CASRGTANTGELFF. CDR3 nucleotide sequence: TGTGCCAGCAGGGGGACGGCGAACACCGGGGAGCTGTTTTTT.